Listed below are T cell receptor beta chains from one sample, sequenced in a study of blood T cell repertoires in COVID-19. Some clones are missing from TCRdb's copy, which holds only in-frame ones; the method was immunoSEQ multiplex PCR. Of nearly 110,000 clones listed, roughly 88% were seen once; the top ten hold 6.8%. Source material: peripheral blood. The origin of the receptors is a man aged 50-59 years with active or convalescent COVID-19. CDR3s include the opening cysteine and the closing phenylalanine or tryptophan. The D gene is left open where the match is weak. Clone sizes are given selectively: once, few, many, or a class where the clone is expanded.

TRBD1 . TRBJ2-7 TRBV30 CAWSVPGQGANEQYF TGTGCCTGGAGTGTTCCGGGACAGGGGGCTAACGAGCAGTACTTC
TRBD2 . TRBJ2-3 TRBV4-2 CASSQEPPGLAVEDTQYF TGTGCCAGCAGCCAAGAACCCCCCGGACTAGCGGTGGAGGATACGCAGTATTTT
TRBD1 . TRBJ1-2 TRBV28 CASSSGQVSYGYTF TGTGCCAGCAGTTCGGGACAGGTGAGCTATGGCTACACCTTC
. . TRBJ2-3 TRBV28 CASTPGSTDTQYF TGTGCCAGCACCCCCGGGTCCACAGATACGCAGTATTTT
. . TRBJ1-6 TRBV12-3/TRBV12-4 CASSSSNSPLHF TGTGCCAGCAGTTCCTCCAATTCACCCCTCCACTTT
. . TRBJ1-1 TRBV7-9 CASSPLPSGAFF TGTGCCAGCAGCCCCCTACCTTCGGGAGCTTTCTTT
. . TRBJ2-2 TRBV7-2 CASSLASGTGELFF TGTGCCAGCAGCTTAGCGTCGGGAACCGGGGAGCTGTTTTTT
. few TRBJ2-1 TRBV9 CASSVGEFNSYNEQFF TGTGCCAGCAGCGTAGGGGAGTTTAATTCCTACAATGAGCAGTTCTTC
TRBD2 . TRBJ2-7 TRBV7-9 CASSLPPRDSGTYEQYF TGTGCCAGCAGCTTACCCCCTCGAGATAGCGGGACCTACGAGCAGTACTTC
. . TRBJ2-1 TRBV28 CASSFGHSMGEQFF TGTGCCAGCAGTTTTGGACATAGCATGGGTGAGCAGTTCTTC
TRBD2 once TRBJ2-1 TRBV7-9 CASSLVLAGSHEQFF TGTGCCAGCAGCTTAGTACTAGCGGGATCCCATGAGCAGTTCTTC
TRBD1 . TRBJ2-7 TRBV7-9 CASSYPDRGNEQYF TGTGCCAGCAGCTACCCGGACAGGGGGAACGAGCAGTACTTC
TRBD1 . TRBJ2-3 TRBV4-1 CASTSRDRVIDTQYF TGCGCCAGCACCTCAAGGGACAGGGTCATAGATACGCAGTATTTT
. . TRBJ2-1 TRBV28 CASSPGYEQFF TGTGCCAGCAGTCCAGGGTATGAGCAGTTCTTC
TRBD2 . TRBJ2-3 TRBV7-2 CASSSGLAGPRAQYF TGTGCCAGCAGCTCCGGACTAGCGGGTCCTCGAGCGCAGTATTTT
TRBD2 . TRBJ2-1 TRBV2 CASREGLAGVGEQFF TGTGCCAGCAGAGAGGGACTAGCGGGAGTTGGTGAGCAGTTCTTC
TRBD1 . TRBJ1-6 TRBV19 CASQDSGGSPLHF TGTGCCAGCCAGGATTCAGGGGGCTCACCCCTCCACTTT
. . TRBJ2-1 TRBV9 CASSVGPGAHNEQFF TGTGCCAGCAGCGTAGGGCCGGGAGCCCACAATGAGCAGTTCTTC
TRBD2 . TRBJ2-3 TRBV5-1 CASSLVVTSGGTDTQYF TGCGCCAGCAGCTTGGTAGTGACTAGCGGGGGCACAGATACGCAGTATTTT
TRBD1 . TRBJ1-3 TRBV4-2 CASSRPPTGGDGNTIYF TGTGCCAGCAGCCGACCACCAACAGGGGGCGACGGAAACACCATATATTTT
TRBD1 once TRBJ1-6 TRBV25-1 CASSGKTGGRSPLHF TGTGCCAGCAGTGGAAAGACAGGGGGGCGGTCACCCCTCCACTTT
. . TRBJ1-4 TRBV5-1 CASSLGTPNEKLFF TGCGCCAGCAGCTTGGGGACACCTAATGAAAAACTGTTTTTT
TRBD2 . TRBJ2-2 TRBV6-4 CASRAGPNTGELFF TGTGCCAGCCGAGCGGGACCGAACACCGGGGAGCTGTTTTTT
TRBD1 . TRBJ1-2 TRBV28 CAAQDRAVHGYTF TGTGCCGCCCAGGACAGGGCAGTCCATGGCTACACCTTC
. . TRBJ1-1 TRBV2 CASRTGIEAFF TGTGCCAGCAGAACAGGGATTGAAGCTTTCTTT
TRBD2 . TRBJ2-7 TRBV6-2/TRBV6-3 CASSKGLAVTYEQYF TGTGCCAGCAGTAAAGGACTAGCGGTAACCTACGAGCAGTACTTC
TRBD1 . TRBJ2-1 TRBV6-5 CASSRDSSYNEQFF TGTGCCAGCAGTCGGGACAGCTCCTACAATGAGCAGTTCTTC
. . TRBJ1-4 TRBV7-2 CASSSGQTANEKLFF TGTGCCAGCAGCTCAGGACAGACGGCTAATGAAAAACTGTTTTTT
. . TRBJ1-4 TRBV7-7 CASSFPLIKEPLEKLFF TGTGCCAGCAGCTTCCCCCTGATAAAAGAGCCCCTTGAAAAACTGTTTTTT
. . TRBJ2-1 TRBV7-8 CASSLAGLDNEQFF TGTGCCAGCAGCTTAGCGGGACTCGATAATGAGCAGTTCTTC
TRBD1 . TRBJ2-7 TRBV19 CASRQGQGVRGQYF TGTGCCAGTAGACAGGGACAGGGTGTTCGCGGGCAGTACTTC
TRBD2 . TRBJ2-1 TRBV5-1 CASSLSTSGNEQFF TGCGCCAGCAGCTTATCGACTAGCGGCAATGAGCAGTTCTTC
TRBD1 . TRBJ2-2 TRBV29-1 CSVERRDRGLTNTGELFF TGCAGCGTTGAACGCCGGGACAGGGGGCTGACGAACACCGGGGAGCTGTTTTTT
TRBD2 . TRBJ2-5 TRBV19 CASSIWASGAFQETQYF TGTGCCAGTAGTATTTGGGCTAGCGGAGCTTTCCAAGAGACCCAGTACTTC
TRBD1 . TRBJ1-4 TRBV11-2 CASSLEGTGFEKLFF TGTGCCAGCAGCTTGGAAGGGACAGGTTTTGAAAAACTGTTTTTT
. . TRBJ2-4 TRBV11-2 CASSLGHRGIQYF TGTGCCAGCAGCCTGGGACACCGAGGCATTCAGTACTTC
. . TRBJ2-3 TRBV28 CASSPDDTDTQYF TGTGCCAGCAGTCCAGACGACACCGATACGCAGTATTTT
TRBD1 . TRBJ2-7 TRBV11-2 CASSLWTGDYEQYF TGTGCCAGCAGCTTATGGACAGGGGACTACGAGCAGTACTTC
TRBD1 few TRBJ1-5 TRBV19 CASSTNTGGNQPQHF TGTGCCAGTAGTACCAATACAGGGGGCAATCAGCCCCAGCATTTT
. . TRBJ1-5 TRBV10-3 CAISGNAVDQPQHF TGTGCCATCAGCGGGAACGCAGTGGATCAGCCCCAGCATTTT
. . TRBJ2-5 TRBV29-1 CSVGHIQETQYF TGCAGCGTTGGACACATCCAAGAGACCCAGTACTTC
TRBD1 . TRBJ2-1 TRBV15 CATSRAKDRVNEQFF TGTGCCACCAGCAGAGCTAAGGACAGGGTCAATGAGCAGTTCTTC
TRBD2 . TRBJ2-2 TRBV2 CASILAGGTNTGELFF TGTGCCAGCATACTAGCGGGAGGAACGAACACCGGGGAGCTGTTTTTT
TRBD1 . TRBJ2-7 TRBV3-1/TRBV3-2 CASSRQGRYEQYF TGTGCCAGCAGCCGACAGGGGCGCTACGAGCAGTACTTC
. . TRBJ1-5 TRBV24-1 CATGRDGNNQPQHF TGTGCCACGGGGCGGGACGGTAACAATCAGCCCCAGCATTTT
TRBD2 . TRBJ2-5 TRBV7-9 CASSFWTSEETQYF TGTGCCAGCAGCTTCTGGACTAGCGAAGAGACCCAGTACTTC
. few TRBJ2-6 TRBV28 CATAAAGANVLTF TGTGCCACGGCGGCAGCTGGGGCCAACGTCCTGACTTTC